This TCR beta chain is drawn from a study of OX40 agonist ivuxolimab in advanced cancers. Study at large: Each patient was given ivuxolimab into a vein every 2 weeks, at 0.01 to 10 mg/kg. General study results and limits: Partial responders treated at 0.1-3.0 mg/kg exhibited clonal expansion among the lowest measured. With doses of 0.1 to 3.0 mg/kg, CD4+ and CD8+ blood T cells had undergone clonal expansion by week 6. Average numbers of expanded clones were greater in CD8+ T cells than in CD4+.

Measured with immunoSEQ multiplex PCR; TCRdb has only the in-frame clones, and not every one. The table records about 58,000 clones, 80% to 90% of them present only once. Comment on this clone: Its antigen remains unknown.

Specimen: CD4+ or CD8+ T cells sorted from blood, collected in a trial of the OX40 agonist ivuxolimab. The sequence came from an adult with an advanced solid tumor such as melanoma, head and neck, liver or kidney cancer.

The CDR3 nucleotides read TGTGCCAGCAGCTCGACAGGGTTTGGCACAGATACGCAGTATTTT. Encoded protein: CASSSTGFGTDTQYF. This rearrangement joins TRBV9 to TRBJ2-3, with 7 bases fitting TRBD1. The CDR3 spans 15 residues. The germline V gene encodes CDR1 SGDLS and CDR2 YYNGEE. The V gene end was trimmed by 4 bases and the J gene end by 1 base; junction bases not matched to a gene: 6.